This T cell receptor (beta chain) was documented in a study of cytomegalovirus exposure and HLA in healthy donors (dated by TCRdb to about 2017). Background on the whole study: According to an earlier analysis of a few hundred of the donors, some 170 million T cells yielded 117 million unique TCR beta sequences and around 300 Gb of sequence data. An early release that covered about 600 HLA-typed donors contained about 300 gigabases of sequencing data and roughly 84 million unique TCR sequences. The genetic ancestry cluster associated with self-reported Caucasian donors included around 76% of the roughly 400 genotyped donors. The aim of the study was to test whether cataloging public T cell receptors could identify signatures of past pathogen exposure. Using immunosequencing, the study profiled T cell repertoires from approximately 700 subjects and related those repertoires to cytomegalovirus serostatus. In addition to the first cohort of around 670 subjects, a separate validation cohort of around 110 different subjects was used. To predict cytomegalovirus infection status, the study combined high-throughput TCR immunosequencing, statistical association of individual TCRs with disease status, and machine learning. In a later analysis, previously published TCR beta repertoires from 550 to 750 donors were re-analyzed and high-resolution HLA genotyping was added so that TCR occurrence patterns could be studied. In the later analysis, no new phenotypic data were used to find candidate immune exposures; instead, reliance was placed on TCR beta sequences and their occurrence across donors. In an earlier analysis of 500 to 650 of the donors, high-throughput TCR beta sequencing was used to judge whether each TCR beta V gene segment behaved as functional or pseudogenic. Donor age, sex, ethnicity and CMV serostatus were collected together with the repertoire data. A later genetic analysis took genome-wide SNP genotypes for about 55% of the 666 donors and used that subset as a discovery cohort. All discovery cohort repertoires had been generated on a single sequencing platform. HLA typing included class I and class II loci at four-digit resolution. The number of typed donors differed by locus: about 620-640 for A, B, C, DRB1 and DQB1; 522 for DQA1; 606 for DPA1; and roughly 470 for DPB1. Five DR-DQ haplotypes were handled as single units for association and clustering because linkage in the cohort was strong. On average, roughly 200,000 unique TCR beta nucleotide sequences were sequenced per donor among fewer than 500 genotyped donors of the cohort, with roughly 18% of those sequences being non-productive.

From the germline V gene, CDR1 is SGHTA and CDR2 is FQGNSA. From cysteine to phenylalanine, the CDR3 is 15 amino acids long. Only the CDR3 region is kept as DNA, spanning 45 bases read in frame from base 1. V loses 1 base, J loses 6 bases, and the germline ends lie 15 bases apart. What the study reported, not specific to this receptor: A few of the identified cytomegalovirus-associated TCR beta chains were confirmed in vitro to be specific for cytomegalovirus antigens. Correlated functional status among segregating V segments might reflect linkage disequilibrium, but an unknown experimental factor could not be ruled out. In a later analysis, several top co-occurrence clusters were reported to appear linked to parvovirus B19, influenza, CMV and Epstein-Barr virus. CMV serostatus was the only immune exposure information available for the cohort. Because counts were too low, roughly 18 rarely observed V segments, including chromosome 9 orphons, were left out of the earlier analysis of over 550 of the donors. Specific HLA alleles were associated with more than 15,000 TCR beta sequences at a false discovery rate of 0.05 in a later analysis. In a later analysis, TCR association rates were found to vary across HLA loci, with the most associated TCRs seen for DRB1 alleles and the fewest for HLA-C alleles. A further reported finding was that TCR beta sequences accurately predicted the HLA-A and HLA-B alleles for most subjects in the first cohort. Assigning TCR associations to individual alleles was difficult when HLA alleles, especially DR and DQ, strongly co-occurred. The cohort was sequenced for TCR beta chains only, and without alpha or paired-chain data the features that could be detected were limited. Across donors, most TCR sequences were observed very rarely, whereas some public TCRs were present in many individuals. An association between a missense DCLRE1C variant and V-gene and J-gene trimming of TCR beta chains was found in a later genetic analysis and replicated in an independent cohort. In an earlier analysis of about 540 of the donors, most TCR beta V segments were observed in productive rearrangements about 87% or about 30% of the time, broadly matching IMGT annotations. A later analysis found that most CMV-associated TCR beta chains appeared HLA-restricted, with HLA associations seemingly driven largely by CMV exposure. Because HLA typing was missing for some donors at each locus, association tests included only the typed subset. A later analysis found that HLA-associated TCR beta chains were more clonally expanded and had lower generation probabilities than equally common non-associated chains. A later genetic analysis reported fewer N-insertions in productive TCRs among donors in an Asian-associated ancestry cluster than the roughly 700-donor mean. In the study, about 150 TCR beta chains were listed as associated with cytomegalovirus. The classifier was reported to diagnose cytomegalovirus status with high specificity and sensitivity in both the original cohort and the validation cohort. A cluster of highly shared sequence variants was judged likely to represent a technical artifact of the sequencing pipeline. Roughly uniform sequencing depth across donors was assumed in presence/absence analyses, although this assumption may not hold. The authors suggested that the approach could potentially be generalized to other disease states and immunological phenotypes. The 87-base-pair reads could not distinguish some IMGT-functional V segments, including TRBV6-2 and TRBV6-3, so those segments were excluded.

On this clone itself: Its antigen has not been determined. The record has no base qualities; no much larger clone is one base away.

Receptor amplification or capture employed the immunoSEQ multiplex PCR assay. For the multiplex PCR, a mixture combining 60 forward primers for TCR Vbeta segments and 13 reverse primers for TCR Jbeta segments was used. The CDR3 region of rearranged TCR beta genes was amplified from genomic DNA by a multiplex PCR assay. Amplified TCR beta libraries were sequenced as 87-base-pair reads on the Illumina HiSeq System. Turning to the authors' computational methods: A later analysis tallied roughly 80 million unique TCR beta chains across the roughly 610 repertoires, and roughly 11 million of those chains were shared by two or more donors. Raw reads were error-corrected and collapsed into unique sequences by a nearest-neighbor algorithm in which closely related sequences were merged to remove PCR and sequencing errors. Alignment of CDR3 sequences to IMGT reference sequences was used to assign V, D and J gene segments. Each retained sequence needed at least a six-nucleotide match to both a V gene segment and a J gene segment. Rearrangements were called productive when the CDR3 lacked stop codons and stayed in frame with V and J; all others were non-productive. CDR3 was defined according to IMGT convention as the region running from the second conserved V-encoded cysteine to the conserved J-encoded phenylalanine. The earlier analysis of a few hundred of the donors excluded sequences that lacked an unambiguous match to a single V gene segment. An earlier analysis of over 450 of the donors classified V segments as functional when productive rearrangements were above 56.7% and as segregating when the standard deviation between donors was above 5%. A statistical classification framework was built to diagnose cytomegalovirus status from the catalog of TCR beta chain sequences. In a later analysis, V and J genes were assigned by comparing TCR nucleotide sequences against IMGT/GENE-DB human TR gene sequences. In a later analysis, CDR3 sequences and most-parsimonious VDJ recombination scenarios were assigned using the TCRdist pipeline. In a later analysis, each TCR beta chain was defined by its CDR3 amino acid sequence together with its V-gene family, and reads lacking a unique V-gene family were excluded. To address suspected cross-contamination and a sequencing artifact, a later analysis removed around 590 highly shared, low-generation-probability nucleotide sequences. In a later analysis, a clonal expansion index for each public chain was calculated from normalized within-repertoire ranks of inferred template counts. Generation probabilities in a later analysis came from a VDJ recombination model fitted to out-of-frame rearrangements, and those results were checked against IGoR. A later analysis scored TCR-TCR, TCR-HLA and TCR-CMV co-occurrence with hypergeometric tests, applying a repertoire-size bias correction to TCR pairs. To estimate false discovery rates, a later analysis permuted the HLA or CMV assignments 20 times. In a later analysis, co-occurring TCRs were grouped using DBSCAN, and TCRdist sequence similarity was added for clustering within HLA-allele-positive subsets. Repertoires with fewer than 30,000 or more than 120,000 public chains were left out of co-occurrence clustering, as were about 5 repertoires with anomalous nucleotide sharing. Not all clones reach the TCRdb copy of this immuneACCESS table, which keeps in-frame sequences only. Checked studies attribute under half of the gap to unresolved V genes and leave the rest unexplained. The D gene and trimming were derived from the DNA, and the V and J assignments and clone size from that table. This sample is represented by around 140,000 clones; around 67% of them were singletons. Clones ranked in the top ten supply 1.5% to 2% of the sample.

In total, 630 or so healthy bone marrow donors made up the cohort. At the time of sampling, every cohort member was nominally healthy, though immune exposures that went unrecorded were likely present. The donor was CMV seronegative and belonged to the group of 352 seronegative cohort members. A peripheral blood sample was collected from each donor, and TCR beta sequencing was performed on peripheral blood mononuclear cells. The Qiagen DNeasy Blood Extraction Kit was used to extract genomic DNA from the blood cell samples. The rearrangement joined TRBV7-2 to TRBJ1-2, with the D gene not clear enough to name. The sequence came from a woman under 30 in good health and CMV-seronegative. Sequencing was done on a sample of PBMCs. The bases read TGTGCCAGCAGCTTAGGTGGGAGATACTCCGATGGCTACACCTTC. Its coded protein is CASSLGGRYSDGYTF.